The source of this T cell receptor (beta chain) is a study of control samples from healthy donors and cancer patients. Data came from immunoSEQ multiplex PCR; TCRdb stores just in-frame clones and leaves some out. Of just under 100,000 clones in the sample, approximately 95% were seen once. This clone was counted a single time. Deletions cut 2 bases from V and 2 bases from J, with 14 bases between. The length of the CDR3 is 16 residues. Germline CDR1 is ENHRY and CDR2 is SYGVKD. The chain is built from TRBV10-3 and TRBJ2-3; D is unclear. The sequence came from a man younger than 35 in good health. The sequenced material came from blood. The CDR3 spells CAISEIGGSITDTQYF. CDR3 bases: TGTGCCATCAGTGAGATTGGCGGTTCCATCACAGATACGCAGTATTTT.